The clone carrying this T cell receptor (beta chain) was seen more than once but under ten times. The data were obtained in a study of blood T cell repertoires in COVID-19. Turning to the study itself: Sites in the United States, Italy and Spain provided acute and convalescent COVID-19 samples. In each case, the material was cDNA or gDNA derived from T cells, B-cell-depleted T cells, or PBMCs.

Some clones are missing from TCRdb's copy, which holds only in-frame ones; the method was immunoSEQ multiplex PCR. Among 150,000 to 200,000 clones listed, about 85% were seen once. Sequenced: peripheral blood. The receptor comes from a woman older than 75 in a cohort sampled during active or convalescent COVID-19.

The CDR3 DNA sequence: TGCGCCAGCAGTGAACCTAGCGGGAGTTTGCTAGGGTCAGATACGCAGTATTTT. Protein sequence: CASSEPSGSLLGSDTQYF. V usage is TRBV10-2 and J usage is TRBJ2-3; 10 bases align to TRBD2. The ends lost 3 bases at V and 4 bases at J; junction bases unmatched: 13. The CDR3 spans 18 residues. CDR1 is WSHSY, CDR2 SAAADI, per germline.